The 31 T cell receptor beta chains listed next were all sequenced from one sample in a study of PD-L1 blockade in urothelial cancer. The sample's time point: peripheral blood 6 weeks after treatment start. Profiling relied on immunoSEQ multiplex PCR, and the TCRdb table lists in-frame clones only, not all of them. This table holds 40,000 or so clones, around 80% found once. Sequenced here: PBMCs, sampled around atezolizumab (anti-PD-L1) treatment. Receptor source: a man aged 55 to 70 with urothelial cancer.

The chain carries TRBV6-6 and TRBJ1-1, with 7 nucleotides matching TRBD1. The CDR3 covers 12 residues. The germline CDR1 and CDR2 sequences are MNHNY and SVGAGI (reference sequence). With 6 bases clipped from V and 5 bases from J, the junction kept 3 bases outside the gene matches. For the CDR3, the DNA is TGTGCCAGCAGCCAGACAGGGACTGAAGCTTTCTTT. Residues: CASSQTGTEAFF.

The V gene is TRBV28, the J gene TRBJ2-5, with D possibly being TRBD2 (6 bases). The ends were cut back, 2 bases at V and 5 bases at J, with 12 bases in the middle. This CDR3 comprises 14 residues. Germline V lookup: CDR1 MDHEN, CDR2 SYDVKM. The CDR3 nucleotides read TGTGCCAGCAGTTTACGGGGAGGTTGGGAGACCCAGTACTTC. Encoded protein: CASSLRGGWETQYF.

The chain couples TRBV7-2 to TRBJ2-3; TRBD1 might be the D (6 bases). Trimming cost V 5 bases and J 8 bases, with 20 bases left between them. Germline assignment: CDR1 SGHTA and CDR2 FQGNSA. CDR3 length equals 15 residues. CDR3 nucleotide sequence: TGTGCCAGCAGCCCCATAGGGCAGGGGATGGGTACGCAGTATTTT. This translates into CASSPIGQGMGTQYF.

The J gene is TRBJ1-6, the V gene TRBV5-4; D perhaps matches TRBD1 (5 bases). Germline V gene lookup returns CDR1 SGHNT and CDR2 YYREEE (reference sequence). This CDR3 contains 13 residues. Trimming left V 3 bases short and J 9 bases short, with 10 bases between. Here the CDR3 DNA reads TGTGCCAGCAGCTACGACAGTCCTTCACCCCTCCACTTT. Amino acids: CASSYDSPSPLHF.

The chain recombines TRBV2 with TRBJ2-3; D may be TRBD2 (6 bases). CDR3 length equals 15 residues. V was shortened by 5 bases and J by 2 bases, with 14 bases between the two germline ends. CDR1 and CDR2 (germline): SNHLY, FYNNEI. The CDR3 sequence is CASSKSGTYTDTQYF. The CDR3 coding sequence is TGTGCCAGCAGTAAATCCGGGACTTACACAGATACGCAGTATTTT.

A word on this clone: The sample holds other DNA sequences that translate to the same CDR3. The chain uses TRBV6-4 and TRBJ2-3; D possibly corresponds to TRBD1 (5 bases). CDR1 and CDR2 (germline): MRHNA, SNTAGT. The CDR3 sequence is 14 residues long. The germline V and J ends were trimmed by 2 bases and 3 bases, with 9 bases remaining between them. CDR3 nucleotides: TGTGCCAGCAGTGACAGGGGTGGGACAGATACGCAGTATTTT. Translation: CASSDRGGTDTQYF.

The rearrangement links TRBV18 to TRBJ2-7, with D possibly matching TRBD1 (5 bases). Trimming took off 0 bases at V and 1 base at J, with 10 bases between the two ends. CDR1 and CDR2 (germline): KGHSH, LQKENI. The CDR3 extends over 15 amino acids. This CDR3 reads CASSPPNRQSYEQYF. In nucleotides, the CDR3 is TGTGCCAGCTCACCACCGAACAGGCAGTCCTACGAGCAGTACTTC.

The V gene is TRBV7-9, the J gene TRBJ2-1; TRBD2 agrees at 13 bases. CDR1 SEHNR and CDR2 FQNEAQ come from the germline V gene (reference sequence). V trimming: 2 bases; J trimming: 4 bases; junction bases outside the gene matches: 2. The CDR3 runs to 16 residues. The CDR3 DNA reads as TGTGCCAGCAGCTTAAGGACTAGCGGGGGTTACAATGAGCAGTTCTTC. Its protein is CASSLRTSGGYNEQFF.

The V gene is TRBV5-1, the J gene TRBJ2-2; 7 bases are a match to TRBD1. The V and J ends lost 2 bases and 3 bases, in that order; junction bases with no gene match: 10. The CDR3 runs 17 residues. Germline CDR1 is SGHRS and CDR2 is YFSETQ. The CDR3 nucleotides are TGCGCCAGCAGCTTAAACTCACAGGGGTTAGACACCGGGGAGCTGTTTTTT. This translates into CASSLNSQGLDTGELFF. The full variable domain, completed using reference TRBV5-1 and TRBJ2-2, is KAGVTQTPRYLIKTRGQQVTLSCSPISGHRSVSWYQQTPGQGLQFLFEYFSETQRNKGNFPGRFSGRQFSNSRSEMNVSTLELGDSALYLCASSLNSQGLDTGELFFGEGSRLTVL.

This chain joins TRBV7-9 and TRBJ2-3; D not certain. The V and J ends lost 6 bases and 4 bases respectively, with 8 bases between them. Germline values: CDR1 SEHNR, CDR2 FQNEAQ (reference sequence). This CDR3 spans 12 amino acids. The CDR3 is CASSSTADTQYF. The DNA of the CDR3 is TGTGCCAGCAGTTCAACTGCAGATACGCAGTATTTT. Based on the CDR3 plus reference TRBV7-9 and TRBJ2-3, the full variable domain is DTGVSQNPRHKITKRGQNVTFRCDPISEHNRLYWYRQTLGQGPEFLTYFQNEAQLEKSRLLSDRFSAERPKGSFSTLEIQRTEQGDSAMYLCASSSTADTQYFGPGTRLTVL.

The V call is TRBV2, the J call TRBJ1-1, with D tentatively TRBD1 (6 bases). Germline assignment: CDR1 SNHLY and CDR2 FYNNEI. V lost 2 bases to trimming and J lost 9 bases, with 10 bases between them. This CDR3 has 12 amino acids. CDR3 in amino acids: CASSEQQGKAFF. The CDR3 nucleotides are TGTGCCAGCAGTGAACAACAGGGTAAAGCTTTCTTT.

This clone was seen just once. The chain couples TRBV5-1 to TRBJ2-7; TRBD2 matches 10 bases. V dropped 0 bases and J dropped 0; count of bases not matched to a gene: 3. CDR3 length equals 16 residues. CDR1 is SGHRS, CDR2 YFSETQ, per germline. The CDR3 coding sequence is TGCGCCAGCAGCTTGGAATCTAGCGGGAGCTCCTACGAGCAGTACTTC. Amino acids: CASSLESSGSSYEQYF.

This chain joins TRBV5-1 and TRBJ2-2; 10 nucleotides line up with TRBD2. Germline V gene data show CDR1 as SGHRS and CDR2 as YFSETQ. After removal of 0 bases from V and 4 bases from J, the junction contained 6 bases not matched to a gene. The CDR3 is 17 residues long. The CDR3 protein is CASSLEGSGRPTGELFF. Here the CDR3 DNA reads TGCGCCAGCAGCTTGGAGGGTAGCGGGAGGCCCACCGGGGAGCTGTTTTTT.

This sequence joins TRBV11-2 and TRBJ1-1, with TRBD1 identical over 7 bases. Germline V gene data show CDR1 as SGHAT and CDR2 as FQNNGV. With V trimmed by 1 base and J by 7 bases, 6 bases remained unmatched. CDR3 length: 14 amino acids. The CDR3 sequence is CASSLGGTALEAFF. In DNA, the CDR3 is TGTGCCAGCAGCTTAGGGGGGACAGCTCTTGAAGCTTTCTTT.

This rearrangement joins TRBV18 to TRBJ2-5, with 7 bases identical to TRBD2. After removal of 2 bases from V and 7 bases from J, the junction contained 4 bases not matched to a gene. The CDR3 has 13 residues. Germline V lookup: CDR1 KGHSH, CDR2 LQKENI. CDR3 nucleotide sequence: TGTGCCAGCTCACCAGGGGAGGGCCGGACCCAGTACTTC. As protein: CASSPGEGRTQYF.

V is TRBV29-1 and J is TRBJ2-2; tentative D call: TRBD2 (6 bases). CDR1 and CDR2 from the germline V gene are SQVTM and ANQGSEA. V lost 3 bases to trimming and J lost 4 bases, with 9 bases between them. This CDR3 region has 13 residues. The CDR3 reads CSVDRGGTGELFF. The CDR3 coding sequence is TGCAGCGTTGACCGGGGAGGCACCGGGGAGCTGTTTTTT.

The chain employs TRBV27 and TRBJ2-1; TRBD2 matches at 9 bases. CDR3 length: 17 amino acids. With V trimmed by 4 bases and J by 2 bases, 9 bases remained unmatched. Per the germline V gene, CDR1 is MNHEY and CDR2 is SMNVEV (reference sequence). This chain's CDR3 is CASSSAPLAGTYNEQFF. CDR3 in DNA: TGTGCCAGCAGTTCGGCCCCGCTAGCGGGGACCTACAATGAGCAGTTCTTC.

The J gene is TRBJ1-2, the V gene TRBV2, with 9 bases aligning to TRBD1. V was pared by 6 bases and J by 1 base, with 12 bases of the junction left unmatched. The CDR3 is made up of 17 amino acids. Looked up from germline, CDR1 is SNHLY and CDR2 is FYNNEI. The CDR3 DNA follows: TGTGCCAGCAGGGAAACAGGGGGCGAGATCAATAACTATGGCTACACCTTC. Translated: CASRETGGEINNYGYTF. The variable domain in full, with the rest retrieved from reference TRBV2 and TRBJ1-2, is EPEVTQTPSHQVTQMGQEVILRCVPISNHLYFYWYRQILGQKVEFLVSFYNNEISEKSEIFDDQFSVERPDGSNFTLKIRSTKLEDSAMYFCASRETGGEINNYGYTFGSGTRLTVV.

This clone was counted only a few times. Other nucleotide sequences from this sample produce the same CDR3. CDR3 DNA sequence: TGTGCCAGCAGCTTAGCACGGCGGGAGAACACCGGGGAGCTGTTTTTT. Residues: CASSLARRENTGELFF. This chain joins TRBV7-2 and TRBJ2-2, with D perhaps TRBD2 (6 bases). Looked up from germline, CDR1 is SGHTA and CDR2 is FQGNSA. Trimming removed 0 bases at V and 1 base at J, with 9 bases between. The CDR3 consists of 16 residues.

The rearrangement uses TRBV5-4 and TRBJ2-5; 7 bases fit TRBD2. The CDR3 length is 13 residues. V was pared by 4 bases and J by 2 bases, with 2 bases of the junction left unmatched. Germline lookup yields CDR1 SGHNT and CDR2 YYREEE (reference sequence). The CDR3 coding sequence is TGTGCCAGCAGCATGGGACTACAAGAGACCCAGTACTTC. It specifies CASSMGLQETQYF.

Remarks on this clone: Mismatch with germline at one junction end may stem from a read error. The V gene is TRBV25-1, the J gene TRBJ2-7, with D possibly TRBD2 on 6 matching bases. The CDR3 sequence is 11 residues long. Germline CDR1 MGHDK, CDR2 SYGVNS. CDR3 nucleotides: TGTGCCAGCAGTGACGGGGGTCAATTATCCTTC. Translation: CASSDGGQLSF.

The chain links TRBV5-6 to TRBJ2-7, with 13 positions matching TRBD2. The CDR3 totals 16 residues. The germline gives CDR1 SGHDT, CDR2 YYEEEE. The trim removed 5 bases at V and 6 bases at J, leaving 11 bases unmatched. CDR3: CASSPWTSGRRVEQYF. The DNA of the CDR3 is TGTGCCAGCAGTCCCTGGACTAGCGGGAGACGTGTCGAGCAGTACTTC. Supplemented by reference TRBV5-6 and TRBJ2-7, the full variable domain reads DAGVTQSPTHLIKTRGQQVTLRCSPKSGHDTVSWYQQALGQGPQFIFQYYEEEERQRGNFPDRFSGHQFPNYSSELNVNALLLGDSALYLCASSPWTSGRRVEQYFGPGTRLTVT.

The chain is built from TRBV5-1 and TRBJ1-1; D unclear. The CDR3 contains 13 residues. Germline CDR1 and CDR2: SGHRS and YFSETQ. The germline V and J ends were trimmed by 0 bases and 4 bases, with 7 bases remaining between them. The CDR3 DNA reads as TGCGCCAGCAGCTTGGTCCGGGGCACTGAAGCTTTCTTT. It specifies CASSLVRGTEAFF.

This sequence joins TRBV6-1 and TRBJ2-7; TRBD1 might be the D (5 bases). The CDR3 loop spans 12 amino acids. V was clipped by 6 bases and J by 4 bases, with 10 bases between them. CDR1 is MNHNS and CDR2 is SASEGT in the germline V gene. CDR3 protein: CASRPRQYEQYF. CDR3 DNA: TGTGCCAGCAGACCTAGACAGTACGAGCAGTACTTC.

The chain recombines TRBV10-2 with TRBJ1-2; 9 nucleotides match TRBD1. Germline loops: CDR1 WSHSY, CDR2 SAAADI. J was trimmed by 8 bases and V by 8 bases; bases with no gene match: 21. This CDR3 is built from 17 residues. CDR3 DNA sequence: TGCGCCAGCTCAAGGGGGGGGACAGGGATTGGAGCGCGAGGCTACACCTTC. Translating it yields CASSRGGTGIGARGYTF.

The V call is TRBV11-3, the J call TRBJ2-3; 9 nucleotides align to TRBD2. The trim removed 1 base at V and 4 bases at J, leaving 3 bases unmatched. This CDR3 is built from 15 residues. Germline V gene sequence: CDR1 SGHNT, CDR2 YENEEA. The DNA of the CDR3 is TGTGCCAGCAGCTTAGCTAGCGGGACATCAGATACGCAGTATTTT. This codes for CASSLASGTSDTQYF. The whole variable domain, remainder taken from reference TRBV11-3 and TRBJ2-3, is EAGVVQSPRYKIIEKKQPVAFWCNPISGHNTLYWYLQNLGQGPELLIRYENEEAVDDSQLPKDRFSAERLKGVDSTLKIQPAELGDSAVYLCASSLASGTSDTQYFGPGTRLTVL.

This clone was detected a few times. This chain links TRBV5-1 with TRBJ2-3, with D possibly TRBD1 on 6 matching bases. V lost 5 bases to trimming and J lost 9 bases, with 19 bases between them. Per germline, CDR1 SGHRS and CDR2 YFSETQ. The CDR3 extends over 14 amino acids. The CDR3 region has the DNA TGCGCCAGCAGACTAGACAGGTCCAAGGAGACGCAGTATTTT. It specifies CASRLDRSKETQYF.

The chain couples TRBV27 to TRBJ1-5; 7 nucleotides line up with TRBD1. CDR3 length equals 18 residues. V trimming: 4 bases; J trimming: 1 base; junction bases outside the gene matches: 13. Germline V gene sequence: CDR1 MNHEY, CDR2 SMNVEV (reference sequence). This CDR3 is CASSSSGVGGTSNQPQHF. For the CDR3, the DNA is TGTGCCAGCAGTTCCTCGGGGGTAGGGGGCACGAGCAATCAGCCCCAGCATTTT.

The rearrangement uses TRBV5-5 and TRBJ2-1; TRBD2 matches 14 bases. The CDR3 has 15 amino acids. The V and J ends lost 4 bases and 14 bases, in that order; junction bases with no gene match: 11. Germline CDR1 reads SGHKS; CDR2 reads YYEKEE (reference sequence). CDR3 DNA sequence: TGTGCCAGCAGCGCCAGGTCGGGACTAGCGGGAGAGGAGTTCTTC. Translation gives CASSARSGLAGEEFF.

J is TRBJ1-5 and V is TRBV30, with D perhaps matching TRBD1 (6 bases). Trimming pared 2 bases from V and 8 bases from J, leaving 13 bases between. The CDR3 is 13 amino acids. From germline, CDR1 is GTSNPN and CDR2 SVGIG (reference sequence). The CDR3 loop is CAWSQQGIKPQHF. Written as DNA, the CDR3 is TGTGCCTGGAGTCAACAGGGAATCAAGCCCCAGCATTTT.

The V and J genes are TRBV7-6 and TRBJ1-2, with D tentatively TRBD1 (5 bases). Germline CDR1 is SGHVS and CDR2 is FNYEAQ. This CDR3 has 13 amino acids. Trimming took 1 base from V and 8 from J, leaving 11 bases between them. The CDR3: CASSLGGEEGYTF. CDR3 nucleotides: TGTGCCAGCAGCTTAGGAGGGGAGGAGGGCTACACCTTC.